The clone carrying this T cell receptor beta chain has a count of ten or more. TCRdb itself ran the 5' RACE reads through MiXCR, one entry per CDR3 protein. The sample holds about 220,000 distinct CDR3 sequences, about 6.7% seen once. This sample stems from a study of identical twins. The CDR3 spans 15 residues. The J segment lost 5 bases and the V segment lost 6 bases, leaving 12 bases of the junction unmatched. Separately, the same data were catalogued under a study of T cells expressing NK-cell markers. As that study records: The CD3+CD56-NKG2C+ fraction was also led by these clonotypes in a few donors. There remained a lack of clarity about HCMV specificity of expanded NKG2C+ T cell clones.

The sample comprised CD8+ T cells sorted from blood. This TCR was recovered from a woman aged 18-29 years in good health. The chain recombines TRBV12-3 or TRBV12-4 with TRBJ2-5; 7 positions match TRBD2. In DNA form, the CDR3 reads TGTGCCAGCAGCGCCACTAGCGTGAAGGTGGAGACCCAGTACTTC. It translates to CASSATSVKVETQYF.